These 4 T cell receptor beta chains share one sample of origin, sequenced in a study of beta chain features in type 1 diabetes. Sequenced material consisted of expressed TCRB transcripts (all of the isolated RNA was reverse transcribed). Libraries were prepared by immunoSEQ multiplex PCR; TCRdb keeps only in-frame clonotypes and omits some of them. The repertoire holds about 620,000 clones, with 15% to 18% as singletons. Sequenced material: naive CD4+ T cells from blood. The receptors originated from a man younger than 35 in good health.

This clone has more than one count but fewer than ten. The chain combines TRBV7-3 with TRBJ1-1; D might be TRBD1 (5 bases). V shed 5 bases and J shed 3 bases, with 10 bases lying between them. CDR1 and CDR2 from the germline V gene are SGHTA and FQGTGA. This CDR3 is 13 amino acids long. CDR3 in DNA: TGTGCCAGCAGCGCAGACAGTGACACTGAAGCTTTCTTT. Protein: CASSADSDTEAFF.

The chain couples TRBV6-1 to TRBJ2-7, with D maybe TRBD1 (5 bases). CDR3 length equals 12 residues. Trimming took 7 bases from V and 3 from J, leaving 10 bases between them. Germline lookup yields CDR1 MNHNS and CDR2 SASEGT. The CDR3 DNA is TGTGCCAGCACGGCAGGGAACTACGAGCAGTACTTC. This translates into CASTAGNYEQYF.

There are a few counts of this clone. The J gene is TRBJ1-4, the V gene TRBV10-3, with D hard to call. CDR1 and CDR2 (germline): ENHRY, SYGVKD. CDR3 length: 12 amino acids. V was clipped by 0 bases and J by 14 bases, with 10 bases between them. DNA of the CDR3: TGTGCCATCAGTGAGTCAAATAGACATCTGTTTTTT. Residues: CAISESNRHLFF.

V gene TRBV10-3 combines with J gene TRBJ2-2; a possible D gene is TRBD1 (6 bases). The CDR3 spans 13 residues. Trimming left V 5 bases short and J 4 bases short, with 8 bases between. CDR1 and CDR2 (germline): ENHRY, SYGVKD. The CDR3 spells CAISRTVTGELFF. The CDR3 DNA is TGTGCCATCAGTAGGACAGTCACCGGGGAGCTGTTTTTT.